This T cell receptor beta chain was captured by sequencing in a study of cytomegalovirus exposure and HLA in healthy donors. Turning to the study itself: Both the 120 validation repertoires and the roughly 700 first-cohort repertoires used the same platform, as reported by a later analysis.

Whole-study results and caveats: In vitro confirmation showed a few CMV-associated chains to be CMV antigen specific. The investigators catalogued about 170 TCR beta chains as cytomegalovirus-associated.

Libraries were prepared by immunoSEQ multiplex PCR; TCRdb keeps only in-frame clonotypes and omits some of them. The sample lists about 160,000 clones, 70% to 90% seen once, with about 2.7% in the top ten. Comments on this clone: The antigen remains undetermined.

A roughly 130-subject validation cohort, separate from the approximately 700-subject first cohort, supplied the donors. CDR1 and CDR2 (germline): KGHSH, LQKENI. CDR3 size: 15 residues. V trimming: 6 bases; J trimming: 3 bases; junction bases outside the gene matches: 5. This receptor was taken from a man in his late teens or twenties in good health and CMV-seronegative. The sequenced sample was PBMCs. The V gene is TRBV18, the J gene TRBJ2-1; 10 bases are shared with TRBD2. The CDR3 protein is CASSPTSGLYNEQFF. CDR3 DNA sequence: TGTGCCAGCTCCCCGACTAGCGGGCTCTACAATGAGCAGTTCTTC.